These 20 T cell receptor beta chains came from one sample sequenced in a study of T cell repertoires in cytomegalovirus infection. MiXCR, run by TCRdb on the reads, gives a single entry per CDR3 protein. The table includes around 530,000 distinct CDR3 sequences, more than 25% detected once. The sample taken for sequencing was PBMCs. These receptors all stem from a human donor in good health (CMV status not recorded). Some clones in this sample may be carry-over from other donors' samples.

This clonotype was seen a few times. This chain connects TRBV19 to TRBJ2-1; no definite D call. The CDR3 is 16 amino acids. The germline V gene has CDR1 LNHDA and CDR2 SQIVND (reference sequence). V lost 7 bases and J lost 1, with 17 bases in between. Here the CDR3 reads CASNPRPSRSYNEQFF. CDR3 nucleotides: TGTGCCAGTAACCCTCGCCCGAGTAGGTCCTACAATGAGCAGTTCTTC.

There are a few counts of this clonotype. CDR3 sequence reads: CAISDSTETYEQYF. The DNA for the CDR3 is TGTGCCATCAGTGATTCGACAGAGACCTACGAGCAGTACTTC. This sequence joins TRBV10-3 and TRBJ2-7; a possible D gene is TRBD1 (5 bases). Looked up from germline, CDR1 is ENHRY and CDR2 is SYGVKD. V was clipped by 3 bases and J by 2 bases, with 11 bases between them. This CDR3 is built from 14 residues.

This clonotype occurred a few times. The rearrangement joins TRBV12-3 or TRBV12-4 to TRBJ2-5; D is unresolved. This CDR3 is 13 amino acids long. Deletions cut 5 bases from V and 1 base from J, with 8 bases between. As DNA, the CDR3 is TGTGCCAGCAGTCGACAAGTCCAAGAGACCCAGTACTTC. Protein sequence: CASSRQVQETQYF.

This clonotype was recorded many times. The V gene is TRBV7-2, the J gene TRBJ1-4, with 7 bases identical to TRBD1. The CDR3 has 15 residues. CDR1 is SGHTA and CDR2 is FQGNSA in the germline V gene. V was pared by 3 bases and J by 6 bases, with 7 bases of the junction left unmatched. DNA for the CDR3: TGTGCCAGCAGCTTCGACCGGGACAGTCATGAAAAACTGTTTTTT. Its protein product is CASSFDRDSHEKLFF.

In this sample, this clonotype turned up many times. The chain couples TRBV7-6 to TRBJ2-1, with 8 positions matching TRBD1. Germline values: CDR1 SGHVS, CDR2 FNYEAQ. V lost 2 bases to trimming and J lost 4 bases; unmatched junction nucleotides: 4. The CDR3 sequence is 15 residues long. Here the CDR3 reads CASSLNRGYYNEQFF. The CDR3 DNA reads TGTGCCAGCAGCTTAAACAGGGGGTATTACAATGAGCAGTTCTTC.

The DNA for the CDR3 is TGTGCCAGCAGCAAAACAGGGGCAGGAGGGAGCTACACCTTC. This gives the protein CASSKTGAGGSYTF. J is TRBJ1-2 and V is TRBV5-5; 7 bases line up with TRBD1. Germline CDR1 and CDR2: SGHKS and YYEKEE (reference sequence). The V and J ends lost 4 bases and 9 bases, in that order; junction bases with no gene match: 12. The CDR3 is 14 residues long.

The J gene is TRBJ1-2, the V gene TRBV5-6; D gene unclear. V dropped 5 bases and J dropped 4 bases, with 12 bases sitting between them. Germline CDR1 SGHDT, CDR2 YYEEEE. The CDR3 spans 13 residues. The CDR3 spells CASRRLWGYGYTF. CDR3 nucleotides: TGTGCCAGCAGACGGCTCTGGGGCTATGGCTACACCTTC. The variable domain in full, with the rest retrieved from reference TRBV5-6 and TRBJ1-2, is DAGVTQSPTHLIKTRGQQVTLRCSPKSGHDTVSWYQQALGQGPQFIFQYYEEEERQRGNFPDRFSGHQFPNYSSELNVNALLLGDSALYLCASRRLWGYGYTFGSGTRLTVV.

This clonotype was counted ten times or more. CDR3 residues: CSAGGVSSNQPQHF. The CDR3 region has the DNA TGCAGCGCCGGGGGCGTATCGAGCAATCAGCCCCAGCATTTT. This sequence joins TRBV29-1 and TRBJ1-5; D perhaps matches TRBD1 (6 bases). The CDR3 is 14 amino acids. The V gene lost 7 bases and the J gene lost 1 base, with 14 bases spanning the gap. Per germline, CDR1 SQVTM and CDR2 ANQGSEA.

The rearrangement links TRBV7-2 to TRBJ1-5; 7 bases are a match to TRBD1. Germline CDR1 is SGHTA and CDR2 is FQGNSA. Germline trimming cut 1 base from V and 5 bases from J; bases unmatched to any gene: 2. The CDR3 has 14 residues. CDR3 sequence reads: CASSLDRGYQPQHF. The CDR3 bases are TGTGCCAGCAGCTTAGACAGGGGTTATCAGCCCCAGCATTTT.

In this sample, this clonotype turned up many times. The chain carries TRBV19 and TRBJ2-1; D is perhaps TRBD1 or TRBD2 (6 bases each). In germline, CDR1 is LNHDA, CDR2 SQIVND (reference sequence). The V and J ends lost 5 bases and 0 bases respectively, with 14 bases between them. The CDR3 is 16 residues long. Here the CDR3 reads CASSAAGTLSYNEQFF. CDR3 nucleotides: TGTGCCAGTAGTGCGGCGGGGACACTCTCCTACAATGAGCAGTTCTTC.

The rearrangement joins TRBV6-1 to TRBJ2-1; D is unresolved. Trimming took off 5 bases at V and 13 bases at J, with 12 bases between the two ends. There are 11 residues in the CDR3. Germline V gene sequence: CDR1 MNHNS, CDR2 SASEGT. The CDR3 coding sequence is TGTGCCAGCAGTTCCGAACAATTACAGTTCTTC. It is translated as CASSSEQLQFF.

This clonotype has a count of ten or more. The chain recombines TRBV7-2 with TRBJ2-7, with 8 positions matching TRBD2. Germline V gives CDR1 SGHTA, CDR2 FQGNSA. The CDR3 is made up of 14 amino acids. V trimming: 10 bases; J trimming: 6 bases; junction bases outside the gene matches: 14. CDR3 loop: CATKPFPGGGEQYF. The CDR3 region has the DNA TGTGCCACCAAACCCTTCCCCGGGGGGGGCGAGCAGTACTTC.

The chain joins TRBV12-3 or TRBV12-4 to TRBJ2-3, with 8 positions matching TRBD2. The ends lost 7 bases at V and 0 bases at J; junction bases unmatched: 9. The CDR3 extends over 16 amino acids. The CDR3 DNA reads TGTGCCAGCAACTACTTGACTAGCGCAAGCACAGATACGCAGTATTTT. Protein sequence: CASNYLTSASTDTQYF.

The chain combines TRBV7-2 with TRBJ2-7, with 10 bases lining up with TRBD2. CDR3 length equals 19 residues. CDR1 and CDR2 (germline): SGHTA, FQGNSA. V gave up 4 bases and J gave up 2 bases; unmatched junction bases: 17. The CDR3 sequence is CASSSRGGQLAGIAYEQYF. Written as DNA, the CDR3 is TGTGCCAGCAGCTCACGCGGGGGGCAACTAGCGGGGATAGCCTACGAGCAGTACTTC.

The chain uses TRBV7-4 and TRBJ2-3, with TRBD2 identical over 10 bases. The CDR3 spans 17 residues. Germline CDR1 and CDR2: SGHVT and SQSDAQ. Trimming at V came to 5 bases and at J to 5 bases, leaving 13 bases not matched to a gene. CDR3 DNA: TGTGCCAGCAGCAAAGAGGGAGCGGGAGGGCCGATAGATACGCAGTATTTT. Translation gives CASSKEGAGGPIDTQYF.

The chain employs TRBV11-2 and TRBJ1-2; TRBD1 matches at 7 bases. This CDR3 contains 13 residues. V dropped 1 base and J dropped 9; count of bases not matched to a gene: 5. Per germline, CDR1 SGHAT and CDR2 FQNNGV. DNA of the CDR3: TGTGCCAGCAGCTTAGTCAAGGGGGCCAGCTACACCTTC. Protein: CASSLVKGASYTF.

This chain links TRBV6-1 with TRBJ2-5; the D gene is possibly TRBD1 (5 bases). V was shortened by 8 bases and J by 5 bases, with 9 bases between the two germline ends. CDR3 length: 11 residues. Germline CDR1 reads MNHNS; CDR2 reads SASEGT. CDR3 DNA: TGTGCCAGCTGGGGCCTGGAGACCCAGTACTTC. Translated, it gives CASWGLETQYF.

This clonotype occurred a few times. The CDR3 region is CASSSQVQPQHF. CDR3 nucleotide sequence: TGTGCCAGCAGTTCGCAGGTTCAGCCCCAGCATTTT. This chain uses TRBV28 with TRBJ1-5; D call uncertain. Trimming stripped 4 bases from V and 6 bases from J, with 7 bases between. Per the germline V gene, CDR1 is MDHEN and CDR2 is SYDVKM. CDR3 length equals 12 residues.

This clonotype was counted at least ten times. The chain uses TRBV7-6 and TRBJ2-5; no firm D call. V was cut by 4 bases and J by 2 bases, with 8 bases left in between. This CDR3 is built from 13 residues. CDR1 is SGHVS, CDR2 FNYEAQ, per germline. The CDR3 bases are TGTGCCAGCAGCTCAGGAGTACAAGAGACCCAGTACTTC. This gives the protein CASSSGVQETQYF.

The J gene is TRBJ2-1, the V gene TRBV6-2 or TRBV6-3, with D perhaps assigned TRBD1 or TRBD2 (6 bases each). The CDR3 has 12 residues. V lost 6 bases and J lost 11, with 14 bases in between. Looked up from germline, CDR1 is MNHEY and CDR2 is SVGEGT. The CDR3 DNA is TGTGCCAGCAGCTACGTTGGGGGGCAGCAGTTCTTC. Residues: CASSYVGGQQFF.